This T cell receptor beta chain came from a study of post-analysis software for immune sequencing data. Study summary: Several disease courses (relapsing-remitting, secondary progressive and progressive-relapsing) of multiple sclerosis were included.

Details on this clonotype: What it binds is unknown.

Whole-study findings and limits: Strong co-clustering by F measure linked samples that shared a preparation batch. TRBV5-6, TRBV5-1 and TRBV20-1 belonged to a set of about 5 TRBV segments that were more frequent in patients than controls. People with multiple sclerosis had a significantly lower normalized Chao1 diversity than controls did.

There are 15 residues in the CDR3. The germline V gene encodes CDR1 MDHEN and CDR2 SYDVKM. V lost 2 bases and J 0 bases, leaving 10 bases between the germline ends. Researchers reported that TCR beta cDNA libraries carried unique molecular identifiers. Researchers reported approximately 480,000 cDNA molecules coming from approximately 1 to 10 million T cells. TCRdb used MiXCR to reprocess the PCR reads, holding one entry per CDR3 protein. The repertoire holds 750,000 to 950,000 distinct CDR3 sequences, with 35% to 55% as singletons. Material for sequencing was blood. The chain uses TRBV28 and TRBJ1-2; tentatively, D is TRBD1 (6 bases). This clonotype was obtained from a girl aged 10-17 years with multiple sclerosis. The DNA for the CDR3 is TGTGCCAGCAGTTTACTTCAGGGGACTAACTATGGCTACACCTTC. As protein: CASSLLQGTNYGYTF.